This paragraph reports one TCR beta chain. Its antigen remains unknown. This sample stems from a study of a mutant IDH1 vaccine in newly diagnosed glioma. Study-wide background: Once 4-6 weeks had passed after radiotherapy alone, vaccination started, or it started with temozolomide cycles. Treated patients were roughly 60% male, approximately 38% female, mean age roughly 39 years. V12 occurred at week 35 and V13 at week 47. Findings of the study overall: Shifts in the top peripheral T cell clonotypes seemed unrelated to pseudoprogression.

Profiling relied on immunoSEQ multiplex PCR, and the TCRdb table lists in-frame clones only, not all of them. The sample includes about 56,000 clones, less than 90% of them seen just once. Time point given: week 35, safety follow-up. In every dose of vaccine, 300 ug of mutant IDH1 20-mer peptide was given alongside topical imiquimod. The V end lost 5 bases, the J end lost 6 bases, and 8 bases lay between the germline ends. This CDR3 is 11 amino acids long. Germline values: CDR1 SNHLY, CDR2 FYNNEI. This specimen consisted of PBMCs, obtained from a glioma patient whose treatment included an IDH1 peptide vaccine. The V and J genes are TRBV2 and TRBJ2-7; unclear D gene. This sequence was found in a man between 40 and 49 years old with glioma. CDR3 region: CASSPQFEQYF. CDR3 bases: TGTGCCAGCAGTCCCCAATTCGAGCAGTACTTC.